These T cell receptor beta chains were read from a single sample in a study of vaccination effects on CD4 cells after COVID-19. TCRdb's table, derived via immunoSEQ multiplex PCR, lists solely in-frame clones and lacks some. The sample yields fewer than 65,000 clones, around three quarters seen once. These receptors lack a known antigen. The sequenced sample was CD4+ T cells from PBMCs cultured with HCoV-OC43 spike peptides, obtained before COVID-19 vaccination. All receptors derive from a human donor who received a COVID-19 vaccine. Each CDR3 is given with its conserved first and last residue. D genes are given only for firm matches. Rows may omit the clone size; those that give it use once, few, many or a size class.

j_gene	v_gene	abundance	d_gene	CDR3aa	CDR3nt
TRBJ1-1	TRBV6-5	.	.	CASSSIQGTEAFF	TGTGCCAGCAGTTCCATTCAGGGCACTGAAGCTTTCTTT
TRBJ2-3	TRBV6-5	few	.	CASSSPARVADTQYF	TGTGCCAGCAGTAGCCCGGCCAGGGTCGCAGATACGCAGTATTTT
TRBJ2-2	TRBV19	few	.	CASLQGVTGELFF	TGTGCCAGCTTACAGGGTGTCACCGGGGAGCTGTTTTTT
TRBJ1-2	TRBV4-3	.	.	CASSQDRAAYGYTF	TGCGCCAGCAGCCAAGATCGGGCAGCTTATGGCTACACCTTC
TRBJ1-3	TRBV28	.	.	CASSIPSTFRNTIYF	TGTGCCAGCAGTATACCAAGTACCTTTAGAAACACCATATATTTT
TRBJ1-6	TRBV7-8	.	.	CASTSLGMDNSPLHF	TGTGCCAGCACCTCCCTCGGGATGGATAATTCACCCCTCCACTTT
TRBJ1-4	TRBV4-1	.	.	CASSQDLSHGGGPSEKLFF	TGCGCCAGCAGCCAAGATTTGAGTCATGGCGGAGGGCCCAGTGAAAAACTGTTTTTT
TRBJ2-2	TRBV19	.	TRBD1	CASSIQGTGRTGELFF	TGTGCCAGTAGTATTCAGGGGACAGGGAGAACCGGGGAGCTGTTTTTT
TRBJ2-2	TRBV2	.	.	CASSYQGSDTGELFF	TGTGCCAGCAGTTATCAGGGGTCGGACACCGGGGAGCTGTTTTTT
TRBJ1-3	TRBV5-5	.	.	CASSQTTASGNTIYF	TGTGCCAGCAGCCAAACGACTGCTTCTGGAAACACCATATATTTT
TRBJ2-3	TRBV3-1/TRBV3-2	.	TRBD2	CASSHFQRGFTDTQYF	TGTGCCAGCAGCCACTTCCAGCGGGGGTTCACAGATACGCAGTATTTT
TRBJ2-5	TRBV10-1	.	.	CASSEGGETQYF	TGCGCCAGCAGTGAAGGTGGAGAGACCCAGTACTTC
TRBJ1-1	TRBV3-1/TRBV3-2	.	TRBD1	CASSQEGQGVNTEAFF	TGTGCCAGCAGCCAAGAGGGACAGGGGGTGAACACTGAAGCTTTCTTT
TRBJ2-3	TRBV7-3	.	.	CASRRQGTDTQYF	TGTGCCAGCAGACGACAGGGCACAGATACGCAGTATTTT
TRBJ1-3	TRBV7-8	once	TRBD1	CASSLRDRLLLGSGNTIYF	TGTGCCAGCAGCTTAAGGGACAGGCTGCTTTTGGGCTCTGGAAACACCATATATTTT
TRBJ1-6	TRBV2	.	.	CASSMGPNSPLHF	TGTGCCAGCTCTATGGGCCCGAATTCACCCCTCCACTTT
TRBJ2-5	TRBV5-1	.	.	CASSLTETQYF	TGCGCCAGCAGCTTGACAGAGACCCAGTACTTC
TRBJ2-3	TRBV6-5	.	.	CASSYWRGGTDTQYF	TGTGCCAGCAGTTACTGGAGGGGGGGCACAGATACGCAGTATTTT
TRBJ1-4	TRBV7-9	few	TRBD1	CASSLVGQVEKLFF	TGTGCCAGCAGCTTAGTGGGACAGGTGGAAAAACTGTTTTTT
TRBJ2-1	TRBV5-1	.	.	CASSATGSSYNEQFF	TGCGCCAGCAGCGCAACGGGGAGCTCCTACAATGAGCAGTTCTTC
TRBJ1-1	TRBV7-2	.	.	CASSLEALNTEAFF	TGTGCCAGCAGCCTAGAAGCCCTGAACACTGAAGCTTTCTTT
TRBJ1-6	TRBV9	.	.	CASSVGDSPLHF	TGTGCCAGCAGCGTAGGGGATTCACCCCTCCACTTT
TRBJ1-4	TRBV6-1	.	.	CASSEVSRGGEKLFF	TGTGCCAGCAGTGAAGTGTCCAGGGGTGGTGAAAAACTGTTTTTT
TRBJ2-3	TRBV7-9	.	.	CASSLGLQGIDTQYF	TGTGCCAGCAGCTTAGGTCTCCAGGGGATAGATACGCAGTATTTT
TRBJ1-6	TRBV27	.	.	CASSLIVWGVPLHF	TGTGCCAGCAGTTTAATTGTTTGGGGGGTCCCCCTCCACTTT
TRBJ2-2	TRBV19	.	.	CASSYPGPPNRELFF	TGTGCCAGTAGTTACCCCGGGCCTCCGAACCGGGAGCTGTTTTTT
TRBJ2-3	TRBV5-8	.	.	CASPAGPGQGTDTQYF	TGTGCCAGCCCAGCCGGGCCGGGACAAGGCACAGATACGCAGTATTTT
TRBJ1-5	TRBV10-3	few	.	CAIRALGLGQPQHF	TGTGCCATCAGGGCCCTTGGGCTCGGTCAGCCCCAGCATTTT
TRBJ1-4	TRBV5-1	.	TRBD1	CASSSDRGPGAEKLFF	TGCGCCAGCAGCTCAGACAGGGGCCCCGGTGCTGAAAAACTGTTTTTT
TRBJ1-5	TRBV18	.	.	CASSPSIVRGGNQPQHF	TGTGCCAGCTCACCATCAATAGTCCGGGGTGGGAATCAGCCCCAGCATTTT
TRBJ1-6	TRBV18	few	.	CASSPRGGGGGSPLHF	TGTGCCAGCTCACCACGTGGTGGGGGAGGTGGTTCACCCCTCCACTTT
TRBJ1-1	TRBV6-5	.	.	CASSYSGFNTEAFF	TGTGCCAGCAGTTACTCTGGCTTCAACACTGAAGCTTTCTTT
TRBJ1-2	TRBV2	.	.	CASSELGINGYTF	TGTGCCAGCAGTGAACTGGGTATCAATGGCTACACCTTC
TRBJ2-2	TRBV3-1/TRBV3-2	few	.	CASTNSWGTGELFF	TGTGCCAGCACAAATTCGTGGGGTACCGGGGAGCTGTTTTTT
TRBJ1-1	TRBV5-1	.	TRBD1	CASSDPGQGSNTEAFF	TGCGCCAGCAGCGATCCGGGACAGGGGTCGAACACTGAAGCTTTCTTT
TRBJ2-3	TRBV28	once	.	CASSPGAKDTQYF	TGTGCCAGCAGCCCCGGGGCCAAGGATACGCAGTATTTT
TRBJ2-3	TRBV5-4	.	.	CASSFGPQADTQYF	TGTGCCAGCAGCTTCGGACCTCAGGCAGATACGCAGTATTTT
TRBJ2-5	TRBV4-1	.	TRBD2	CASSQPRLASYQETQYF	TGCGCCAGCAGCCAACCTCGACTAGCGAGCTACCAAGAGACCCAGTACTTC
TRBJ2-3	TRBV24-1	.	.	CATSDSRGTDTQYF	TGTGCCACCAGTGATTCCCGGGGCACAGATACGCAGTATTTT
TRBJ1-1	TRBV5-1	.	TRBD1	CASSTTGAGGTEAFF	TGCGCCAGCAGCACGACAGGGGCCGGGGGAACTGAAGCTTTCTTT
TRBJ2-2	TRBV6-5	.	TRBD1	CASRSGQGATGELFF	TGTGCCAGCAGATCCGGACAGGGAGCCACCGGGGAGCTGTTTTTT